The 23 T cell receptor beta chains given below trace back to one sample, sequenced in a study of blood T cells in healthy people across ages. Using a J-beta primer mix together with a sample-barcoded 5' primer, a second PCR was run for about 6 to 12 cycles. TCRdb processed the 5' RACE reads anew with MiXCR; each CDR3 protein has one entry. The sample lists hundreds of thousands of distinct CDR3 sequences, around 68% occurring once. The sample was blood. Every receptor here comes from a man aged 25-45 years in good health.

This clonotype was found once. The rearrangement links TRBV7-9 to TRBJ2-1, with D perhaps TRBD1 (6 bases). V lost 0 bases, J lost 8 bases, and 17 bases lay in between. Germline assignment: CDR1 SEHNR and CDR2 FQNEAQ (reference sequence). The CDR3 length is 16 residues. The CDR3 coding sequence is TGTGCCAGCAGCTTAGCAAGGGGGAGACTTGCGGATGAGCAGTTCTTC. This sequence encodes CASSLARGRLADEQFF.

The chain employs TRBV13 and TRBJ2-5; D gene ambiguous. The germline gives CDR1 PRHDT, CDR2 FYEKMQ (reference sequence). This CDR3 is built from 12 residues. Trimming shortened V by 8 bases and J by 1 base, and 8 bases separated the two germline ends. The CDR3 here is CASSTSQETQYF. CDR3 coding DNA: TGTGCCAGCTCCACCAGCCAAGAGACCCAGTACTTC.

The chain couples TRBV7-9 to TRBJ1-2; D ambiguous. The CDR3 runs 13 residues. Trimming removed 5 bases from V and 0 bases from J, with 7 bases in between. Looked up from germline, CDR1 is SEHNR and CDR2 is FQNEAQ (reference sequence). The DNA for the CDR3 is TGTGCCAGCAGCAGACATTCTAACTATGGCTACACCTTC. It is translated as CASSRHSNYGYTF.

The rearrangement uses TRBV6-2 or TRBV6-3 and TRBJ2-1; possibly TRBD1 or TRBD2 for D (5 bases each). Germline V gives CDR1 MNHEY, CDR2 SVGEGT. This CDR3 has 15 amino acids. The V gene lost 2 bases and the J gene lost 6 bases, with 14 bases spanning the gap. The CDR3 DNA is TGTGCCAGCAGTTACCGGGGCGCAGCTCTCAATGAGCAGTTCTTC. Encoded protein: CASSYRGAALNEQFF.

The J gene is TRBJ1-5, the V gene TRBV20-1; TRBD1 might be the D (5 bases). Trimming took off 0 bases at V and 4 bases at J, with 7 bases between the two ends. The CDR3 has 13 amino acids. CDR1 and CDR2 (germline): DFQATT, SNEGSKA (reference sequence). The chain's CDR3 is CSARERGNQPQHF. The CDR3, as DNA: TGCAGTGCTAGAGAACGGGGGAATCAGCCCCAGCATTTT.

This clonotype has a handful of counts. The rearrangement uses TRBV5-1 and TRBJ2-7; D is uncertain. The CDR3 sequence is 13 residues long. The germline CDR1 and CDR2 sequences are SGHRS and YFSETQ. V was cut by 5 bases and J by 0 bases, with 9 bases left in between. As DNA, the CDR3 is TGCGCCAGCAGAGTCTCCAGCTCCTACGAGCAGTACTTC. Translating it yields CASRVSSSYEQYF.

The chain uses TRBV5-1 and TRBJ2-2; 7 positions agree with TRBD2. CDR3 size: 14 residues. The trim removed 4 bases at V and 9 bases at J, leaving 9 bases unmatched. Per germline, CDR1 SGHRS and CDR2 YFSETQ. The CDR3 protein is CASSAGVGGRELFF. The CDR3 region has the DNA TGCGCCAGCAGCGCGGGAGTCGGAGGAAGGGAGCTGTTTTTT.

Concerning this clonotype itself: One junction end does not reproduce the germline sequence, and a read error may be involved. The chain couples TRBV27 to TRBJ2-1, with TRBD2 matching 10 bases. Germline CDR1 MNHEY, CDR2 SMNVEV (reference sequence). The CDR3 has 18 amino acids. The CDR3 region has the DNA TGTGCCAGCGGTTTAGCGGCTAGCGGGGGCAGCTCCTACAATGAGCAGTTCTTC. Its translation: CASGLAASGGSSYNEQFF.

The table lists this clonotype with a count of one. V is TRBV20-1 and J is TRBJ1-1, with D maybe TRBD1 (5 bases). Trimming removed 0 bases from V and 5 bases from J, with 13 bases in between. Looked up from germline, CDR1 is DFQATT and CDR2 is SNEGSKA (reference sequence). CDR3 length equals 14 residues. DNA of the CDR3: TGCAGTGCTAGAGAAGGGTCAGGGAGAACTGAAGCTTTCTTT. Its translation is CSAREGSGRTEAFF.

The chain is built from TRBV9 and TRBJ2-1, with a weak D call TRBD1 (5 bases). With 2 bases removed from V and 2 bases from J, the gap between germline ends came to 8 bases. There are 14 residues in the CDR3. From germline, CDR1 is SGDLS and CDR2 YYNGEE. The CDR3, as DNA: TGTGCCAGCAGCGTCTGGGGCGCCTACAATGAGCAGTTCTTC. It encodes CASSVWGAYNEQFF.

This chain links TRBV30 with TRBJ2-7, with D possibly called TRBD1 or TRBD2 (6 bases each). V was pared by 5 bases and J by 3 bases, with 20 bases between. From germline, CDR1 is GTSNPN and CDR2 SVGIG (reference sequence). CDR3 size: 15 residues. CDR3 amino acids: CAWHTQGGGGYEQYF. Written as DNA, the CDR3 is TGTGCCTGGCATACCCAAGGGGGAGGAGGCTACGAGCAGTACTTC.

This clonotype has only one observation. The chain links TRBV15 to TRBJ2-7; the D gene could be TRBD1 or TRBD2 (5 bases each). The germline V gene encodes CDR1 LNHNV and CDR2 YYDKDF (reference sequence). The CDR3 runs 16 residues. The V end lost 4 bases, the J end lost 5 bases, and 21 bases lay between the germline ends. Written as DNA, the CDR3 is TGTGCCACCAGCAAAATACCGGGACCAGGGACCAACGAGCAGTACTTC. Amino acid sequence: CATSKIPGPGTNEQYF.

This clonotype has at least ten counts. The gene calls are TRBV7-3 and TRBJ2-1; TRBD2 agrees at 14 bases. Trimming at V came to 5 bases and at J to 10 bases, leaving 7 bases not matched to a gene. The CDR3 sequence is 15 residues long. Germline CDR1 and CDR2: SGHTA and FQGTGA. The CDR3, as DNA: TGTGCCAGCAGCCCCGGACTAGCGGGGGGAGAAGAGCAGTTCTTC. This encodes CASSPGLAGGEEQFF.

CDR3 in amino acids: CASSWGQDGQPQHF. DNA for the CDR3: TGTGCCAGCAGCTGGGGACAGGACGGCCAGCCCCAGCATTTT. The V call is TRBV5-5, the J call TRBJ1-5; 8 bases align to TRBD1. CDR1 is SGHKS, CDR2 YYEKEE, per germline (reference sequence). Trimming cost V 3 bases and J 7 bases; bases outside gene matches: 6. The CDR3 totals 14 residues. Based on the CDR3 plus reference TRBV5-5 and TRBJ1-5, the full variable domain is DAGVTQSPTHLIKTRGQQVTLRCSPISGHKSVSWYQQVLGQGPQFIFQYYEKEERGRGNFPDRFSARQFPNYSSELNVNALLLGDSALYLCASSWGQDGQPQHFGDGTRLSIL.

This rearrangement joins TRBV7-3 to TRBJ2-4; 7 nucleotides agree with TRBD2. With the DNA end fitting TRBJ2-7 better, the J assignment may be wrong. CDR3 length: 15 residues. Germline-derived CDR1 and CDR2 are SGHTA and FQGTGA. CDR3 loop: CASSSQTSPRDEQYF. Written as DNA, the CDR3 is TGTGCCAGCAGCTCCCAGACTAGCCCCCGGGACGAGCAGTACTTC.

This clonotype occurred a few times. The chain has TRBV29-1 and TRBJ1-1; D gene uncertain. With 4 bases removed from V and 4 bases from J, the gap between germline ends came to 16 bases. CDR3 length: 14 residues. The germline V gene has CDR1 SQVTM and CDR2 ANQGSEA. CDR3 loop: CSVVGLFWTTEAFF. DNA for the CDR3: TGCAGCGTTGTCGGATTGTTTTGGACCACTGAAGCTTTCTTT.

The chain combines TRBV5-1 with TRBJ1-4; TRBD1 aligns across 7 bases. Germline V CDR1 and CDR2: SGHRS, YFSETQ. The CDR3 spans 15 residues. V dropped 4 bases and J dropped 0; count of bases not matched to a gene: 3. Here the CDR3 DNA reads TGCGCCAGCAGCGTACAGGGGACAACTAATGAAAAACTGTTTTTT. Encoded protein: CASSVQGTTNEKLFF.

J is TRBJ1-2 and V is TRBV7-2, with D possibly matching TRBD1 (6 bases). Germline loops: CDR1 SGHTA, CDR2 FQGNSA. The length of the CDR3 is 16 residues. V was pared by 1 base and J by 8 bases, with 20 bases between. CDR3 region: CASSLDGLYRVDGYTF. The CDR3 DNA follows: TGTGCCAGCAGCTTAGACGGTCTATACAGGGTGGACGGCTACACCTTC.

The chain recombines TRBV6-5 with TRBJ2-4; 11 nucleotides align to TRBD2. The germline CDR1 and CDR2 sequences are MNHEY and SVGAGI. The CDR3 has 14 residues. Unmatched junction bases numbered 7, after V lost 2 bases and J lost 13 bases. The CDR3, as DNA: TGTGCCAGCAGTTACCTCACTAGCGGGGGAGTCCAGTACTTC. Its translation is CASSYLTSGGVQYF.

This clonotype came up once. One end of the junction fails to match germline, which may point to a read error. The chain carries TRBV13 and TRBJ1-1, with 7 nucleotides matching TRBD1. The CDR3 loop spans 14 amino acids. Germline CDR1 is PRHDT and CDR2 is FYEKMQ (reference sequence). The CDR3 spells CASSEYRGGTKAFF. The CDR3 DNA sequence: TGTGCCAGCAGCGAATACAGGGGTGGCACTAAAGCTTTCTTT.

The DNA of the CDR3 is TGCGCCAGCAGCTTGGGTCCCAGCAGGGGAGAGACCCAGTACTTC. It encodes CASSLGPSRGETQYF. This rearrangement joins TRBV5-1 to TRBJ2-5; the D gene is possibly TRBD1 (6 bases). This CDR3 contains 15 residues. V lost 0 bases and J 4 bases, leaving 13 bases between the germline ends. CDR1 is SGHRS and CDR2 is YFSETQ in the germline V gene.

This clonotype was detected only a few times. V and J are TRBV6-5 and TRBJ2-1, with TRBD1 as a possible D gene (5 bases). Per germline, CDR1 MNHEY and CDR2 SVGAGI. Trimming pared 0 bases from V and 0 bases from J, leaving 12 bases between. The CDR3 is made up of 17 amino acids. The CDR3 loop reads CASSYSRTGGSYNEQFF. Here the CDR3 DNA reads TGTGCCAGCAGTTACTCGAGAACAGGTGGCTCCTACAATGAGCAGTTCTTC.

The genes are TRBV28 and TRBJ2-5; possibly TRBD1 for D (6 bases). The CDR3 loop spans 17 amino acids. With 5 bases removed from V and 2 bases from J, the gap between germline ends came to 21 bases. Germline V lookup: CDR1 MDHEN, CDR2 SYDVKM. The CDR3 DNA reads TGTGCCAGCAGTCACACTAGGGACACTATGTCTCAAGAGACCCAGTACTTC. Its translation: CASSHTRDTMSQETQYF.